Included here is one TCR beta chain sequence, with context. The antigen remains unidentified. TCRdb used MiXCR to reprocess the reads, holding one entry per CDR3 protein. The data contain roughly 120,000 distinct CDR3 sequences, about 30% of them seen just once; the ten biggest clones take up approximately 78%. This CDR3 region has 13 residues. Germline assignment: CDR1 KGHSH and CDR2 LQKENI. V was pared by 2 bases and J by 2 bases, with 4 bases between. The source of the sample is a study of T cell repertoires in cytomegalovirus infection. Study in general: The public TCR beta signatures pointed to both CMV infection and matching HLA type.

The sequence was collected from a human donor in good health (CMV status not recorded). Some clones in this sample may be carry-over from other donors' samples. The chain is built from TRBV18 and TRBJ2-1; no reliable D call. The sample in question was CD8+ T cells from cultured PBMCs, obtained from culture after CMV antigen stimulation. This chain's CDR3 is CASSPTPYNEQFF. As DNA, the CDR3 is TGTGCCAGCTCACCAACGCCCTACAATGAGCAGTTCTTC. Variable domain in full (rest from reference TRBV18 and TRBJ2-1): NAGVMQNPRHLVRRRGQEARLRCSPMKGHSHVYWYRQLPEEGLKFMVYLQKENIIDESGMPKERFSAEFPKEGPSILRIQQVVRGDSAAYFCASSPTPYNEQFFGPGTRLTVL.